This entry describes one TCR beta chain. Its target is not known. This CDR3 region has 13 residues. CDR1 and CDR2 from the germline V gene are KGHSH and LQKENI. The V end was cut by 4 bases, the J end by 3 bases, with 10 bases between. The data are from a study of cytomegalovirus exposure and HLA in healthy donors. Study-level information: HLA-typed donors were the source of approximately 85 million unique TCRs held in an early data release. General study results and limits: Testing in vitro showed a few CMV-associated chains specific for CMV antigens. The majority of CMV-associated TCR beta chains were reported as apparently HLA-restricted in a later analysis.

The PCR contained 60 Vbeta and 13 Jbeta primers. Profiling relied on immunoSEQ multiplex PCR, and the TCRdb table lists in-frame clones only, not all of them. Here the sample spans 100,000 or so clones, approximately 80% being singletons. Sequencing was performed on PBMCs. The chain employs TRBV18 and TRBJ2-7; D gene uncertain. The sequence came from a male donor in good health and CMV-seronegative. The CDR3: CASSLRAGYEQYF. In DNA form, the CDR3 reads TGTGCCAGCTCACTGAGAGCCGGCTACGAGCAGTACTTC.